This T cell receptor beta chain was captured by sequencing in a study of blood T cells in healthy people across ages. Study-level findings and limits: Diversity of TCR beta correlated strongly with naive T cell percentage.

In regard to this clonotype: Its antigen is as yet unknown.

The germline V gene has CDR1 MNHEY and CDR2 SMNVEV (reference sequence). CDR3 size: 12 residues. Trimming removed 3 bases at V and 6 bases at J, with 6 bases between. A second PCR, run for roughly 7 to 11 cycles, used a sample-barcoded 5' primer plus a J-beta primer mix. TCRdb analysed the 5' RACE reads with MiXCR anew, one entry per CDR3 protein. This sample carries about 1.6 million distinct CDR3 sequences, 30% to 35% of them seen once, and the ten largest clones take around 10%. This sequence joins TRBV27 and TRBJ2-1; D remains ambiguous. This sequence was found in a woman under 40 in good health. Sequences were obtained from blood. The CDR3 here is CASSFGSNEQFF. CDR3 nucleotide sequence: TGTGCCAGCAGTTTTGGCTCCAATGAGCAGTTCTTC.